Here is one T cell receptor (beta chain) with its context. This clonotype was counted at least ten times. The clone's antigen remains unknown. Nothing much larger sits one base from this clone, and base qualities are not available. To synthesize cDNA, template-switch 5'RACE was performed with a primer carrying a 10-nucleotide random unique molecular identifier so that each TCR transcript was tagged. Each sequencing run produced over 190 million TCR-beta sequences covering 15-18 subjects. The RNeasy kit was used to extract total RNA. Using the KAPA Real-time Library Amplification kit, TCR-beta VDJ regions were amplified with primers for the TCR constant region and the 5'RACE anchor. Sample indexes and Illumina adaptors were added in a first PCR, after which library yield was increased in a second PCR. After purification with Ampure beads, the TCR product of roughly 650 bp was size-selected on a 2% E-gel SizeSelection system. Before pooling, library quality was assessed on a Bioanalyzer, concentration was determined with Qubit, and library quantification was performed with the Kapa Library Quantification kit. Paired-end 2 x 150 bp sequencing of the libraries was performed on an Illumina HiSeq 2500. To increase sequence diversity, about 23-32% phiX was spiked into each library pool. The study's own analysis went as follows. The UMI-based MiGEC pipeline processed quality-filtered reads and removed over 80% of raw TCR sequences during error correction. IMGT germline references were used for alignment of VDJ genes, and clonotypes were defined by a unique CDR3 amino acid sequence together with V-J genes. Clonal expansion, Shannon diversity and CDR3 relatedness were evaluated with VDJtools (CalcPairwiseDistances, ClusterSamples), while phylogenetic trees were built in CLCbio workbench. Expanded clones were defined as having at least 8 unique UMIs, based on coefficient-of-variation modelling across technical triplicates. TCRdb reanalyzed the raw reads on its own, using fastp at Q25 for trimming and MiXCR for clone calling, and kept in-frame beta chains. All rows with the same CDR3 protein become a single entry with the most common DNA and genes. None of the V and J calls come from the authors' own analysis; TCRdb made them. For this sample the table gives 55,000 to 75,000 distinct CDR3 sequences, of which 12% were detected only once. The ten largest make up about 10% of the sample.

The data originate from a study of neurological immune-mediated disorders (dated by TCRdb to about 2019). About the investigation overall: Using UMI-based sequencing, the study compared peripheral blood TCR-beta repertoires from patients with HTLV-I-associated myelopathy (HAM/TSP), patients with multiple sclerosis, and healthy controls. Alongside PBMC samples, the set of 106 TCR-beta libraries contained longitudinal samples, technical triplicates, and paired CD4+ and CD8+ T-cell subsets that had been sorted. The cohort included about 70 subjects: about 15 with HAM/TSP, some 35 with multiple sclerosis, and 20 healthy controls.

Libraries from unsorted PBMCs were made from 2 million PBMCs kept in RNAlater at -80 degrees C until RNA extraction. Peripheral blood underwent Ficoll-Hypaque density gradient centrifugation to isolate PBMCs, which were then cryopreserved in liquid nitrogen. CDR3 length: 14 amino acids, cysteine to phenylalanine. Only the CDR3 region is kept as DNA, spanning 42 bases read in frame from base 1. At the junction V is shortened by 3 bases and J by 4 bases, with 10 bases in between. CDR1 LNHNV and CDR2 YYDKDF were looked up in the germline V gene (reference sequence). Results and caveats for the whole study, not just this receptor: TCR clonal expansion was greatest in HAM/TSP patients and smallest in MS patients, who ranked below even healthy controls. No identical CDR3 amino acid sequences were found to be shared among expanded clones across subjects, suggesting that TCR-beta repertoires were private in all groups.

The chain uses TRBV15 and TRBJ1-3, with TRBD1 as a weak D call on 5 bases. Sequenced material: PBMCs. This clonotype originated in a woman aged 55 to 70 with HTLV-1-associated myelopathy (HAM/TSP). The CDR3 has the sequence CATSRTVPGNTIYF. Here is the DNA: TGTGCCACCAGCAGGACAGTTCCCGGAAACACCATATATTTT.